The next 3 T cell receptor beta chains were all read from a single sample in a study of blood T cell repertoires in COVID-19. Method: immunoSEQ multiplex PCR; TCRdb's copy keeps in-frame clones and lacks some. The sample lists about 140,000 clones, under 85% occurring once. Sequencing input: peripheral blood. The source is a woman of 80 years or more in a cohort sampled during active or convalescent COVID-19.

The chain recombines TRBV18 with TRBJ1-6; D perhaps matches TRBD1 (6 bases). CDR3 length: 15 amino acids. Per germline, CDR1 KGHSH and CDR2 LQKENI. V was trimmed by 3 bases and J by 3 bases, leaving 9 bases between them. CDR3 coding DNA: TGTGCCAGCTCACCCACGGACAGCTATAATTCACCCCTCCACTTT. It is translated as CASSPTDSYNSPLHF. The complete variable domain, with remaining parts taken from reference TRBV18 and TRBJ1-6, reads NAGVMQNPRHLVRRRGQEARLRCSPMKGHSHVYWYRQLPEEGLKFMVYLQKENIIDESGMPKERFSAEFPKEGPSILRIQQVVRGDSAAYFCASSPTDSYNSPLHFGNGTRLTVT.

V usage is TRBV19 and J usage is TRBJ1-5; tentative D call: TRBD1 (5 bases). The germline gives CDR1 LNHDA, CDR2 SQIVND (reference sequence). Deletions cut 4 bases from V and 0 bases from J, with 10 bases between. This CDR3 comprises 15 residues. The CDR3 sequence is CASSTRRGSNQPQHF. The CDR3 DNA sequence: TGTGCCAGTAGTACCCGGAGGGGTAGCAATCAGCCCCAGCATTTT.

The chain combines TRBV7-2 with TRBJ2-7; the D gene is possibly TRBD2 (6 bases). The V and J ends lost 5 bases and 6 bases respectively, with 26 bases between them. Germline V gives CDR1 SGHTA, CDR2 FQGNSA. The CDR3 extends over 17 amino acids. The CDR3 is CASSPRGLRRYKGEQYF. The CDR3, as DNA: TGTGCCAGCAGCCCCCGGGGGTTGCGGCGGTATAAGGGCGAGCAGTACTTC.